The 28 T cell receptor beta chains presented below share a single source sample, sequenced in a study of shared clonotypes between healthy human individuals. Repertoires were generated with immunoSEQ multiplex PCR, while TCRdb's copy carries only in-frame clones and drops some. The sample records about 1.5 million clones, 98% being singletons. Sequenced sample: naive CD4+ T cells sorted from blood. Regarding subset: CD45RA+ positively selected. Source of these receptors: a man aged 30 to 45 in good health.

The V gene is TRBV11-2, the J gene TRBJ2-2; D is uncertain. Trimming took 2 bases from V and 2 from J, leaving 9 bases between them. CDR3 length: 15 amino acids. From germline, CDR1 is SGHAT and CDR2 FQNNGV. The CDR3 protein is CASSLSLFNTGELFF. The CDR3 nucleotides read TGTGCCAGCAGCTTATCCCTTTTCAACACCGGGGAGCTGTTTTTT.

Remarks on this clone: Distinct nucleotide sequences in the sample also encode this CDR3. The V gene is TRBV5-1, the J gene TRBJ1-1, with D uncertain. V dropped 1 base and J dropped 1 base, with 5 bases sitting between them. Germline CDR1 is SGHRS and CDR2 is YFSETQ. This CDR3 region has 13 residues. CDR3 residues: CASSLIGNTEAFF. Written as DNA, the CDR3 is TGCGCCAGCAGCTTGATAGGGAACACTGAAGCTTTCTTT.

This clone appeared a single time. This rearrangement joins TRBV5-1 to TRBJ2-1; D remains unclear. Germline loops: CDR1 SGHRS, CDR2 YFSETQ. The CDR3 has 15 residues. The V gene lost 6 bases and the J gene lost 6 bases, with 19 bases spanning the gap. DNA of the CDR3: TGCGCCAGCAAGGGCCAATCACGCCCATTCAATGAGCAGTTCTTC. Translation: CASKGQSRPFNEQFF.

This chain links TRBV5-4 with TRBJ1-1; D gene ambiguous. Germline V gene data show CDR1 as SGHNT and CDR2 as YYREEE (reference sequence). V gave up 1 base and J gave up 1 base, with 11 bases separating them. The CDR3 spans 15 residues. DNA for the CDR3: TGTGCCAGCAGCTTGTTGGCCGGGTCGAACACTGAAGCTTTCTTT. This codes for CASSLLAGSNTEAFF.

The chain couples TRBV14 to TRBJ2-2, with D possibly matching TRBD2 (5 bases). This CDR3 has 14 residues. In germline, CDR1 is SGHDN, CDR2 FVKESK. V was pared by 8 bases and J by 1 base, with 11 bases between. This CDR3 reads CASPREQNTGELFF. The CDR3 DNA is TGTGCCAGCCCACGGGAACAGAACACCGGGGAGCTGTTTTTT.

The V call is TRBV5-1, the J call TRBJ2-5; D possibly corresponds to TRBD2 (6 bases). Trimming removed 0 bases at V and 3 bases at J, with 12 bases between. Germline-derived CDR1 and CDR2 are SGHRS and YFSETQ. This CDR3 contains 15 residues. The CDR3 reads CASSLAGGGKETQYF. The CDR3 coding sequence is TGCGCCAGCAGCTTGGCCGGGGGTGGAAAAGAGACCCAGTACTTC.

DNA for the CDR3: TGTGCCAGCGGAACCTACGAGCAGTACTTC. Protein product: CASGTYEQYF. V gene TRBV7-2 combines with J gene TRBJ2-7, with D unclear. Germline V gene data show CDR1 as SGHTA and CDR2 as FQGNSA. Trimming shortened V by 8 bases and J by 2 bases, and 4 bases separated the two germline ends. The CDR3 has 10 residues. The variable domain in full, with the rest retrieved from reference TRBV7-2 and TRBJ2-7, is GAGVSQSPSNKVTEKGKDVELRCDPISGHTALYWYRQSLGQGLEFLIYFQGNSAPDKSGLPSDRFSAERTGGSVSTLTIQRTQQEDSAVYLCASGTYEQYFGPGTRLTVT.

This rearrangement joins TRBV5-1 to TRBJ1-1, with 10 positions matching TRBD1. CDR1 and CDR2 from the germline V gene are SGHRS and YFSETQ. The CDR3 has 17 amino acids. Trimming took 0 bases from V and 1 from J; bases not matched to a gene: 6. The CDR3 DNA follows: TGCGCCAGCAGCTTGGAGACAGGGGGCGTTAGGAACACTGAAGCTTTCTTT. This translates into CASSLETGGVRNTEAFF.

In DNA, the CDR3 is TGTGCCAGCAGTATTAGCGGGAGCTCCTACAATGAGCAGTTCTTC. Protein: CASSISGSSYNEQFF. The gene calls are TRBV6-6 and TRBJ2-1; 9 bases align to TRBD2. V trimming: 5 bases; J trimming: 0 bases; junction bases outside the gene matches: 2. The V gene's germline CDR1 is MNHNY and CDR2 SVGAGI (reference sequence). This CDR3 is built from 15 residues.

This rearrangement joins TRBV7-9 to TRBJ2-3; D is ambiguous. Germline loops: CDR1 SEHNR, CDR2 FQNEAQ (reference sequence). The CDR3 runs 14 residues. The V and J ends lost 8 bases and 3 bases respectively, with 15 bases between them. CDR3 in DNA: TGTGCCAGCTTACTCGCAGTAGATACAGATACGCAGTATTTT. Amino acid sequence: CASLLAVDTDTQYF.

This clone appeared a single time. The chain recombines TRBV10-3 with TRBJ1-1, with TRBD1 matching 11 bases. The germline V gene encodes CDR1 ENHRY and CDR2 SYGVKD. The J segment lost 0 bases and the V segment lost 10 bases, leaving 4 bases of the junction unmatched. There are 14 residues in the CDR3. DNA of the CDR3: TGTGCCACCCGGGACAGGGGGATGAACACTGAAGCTTTCTTT. Its protein product is CATRDRGMNTEAFF.

This clone was counted once. J is TRBJ2-5 and V is TRBV28, with 7 bases identical to TRBD1. Germline trimming cut 6 bases from V and 6 bases from J; bases unmatched to any gene: 4. Germline lookup yields CDR1 MDHEN and CDR2 SYDVKM. The CDR3 has 12 residues. Here the CDR3 DNA reads TGTGCCAGCAGACCACAGGGGAAGACCCAGTACTTC. Encoded protein: CASRPQGKTQYF.

The table lists this clone with a count of one. For the CDR3, the DNA is TGTGCCAGCATCAGGCCAGGCTCTAACTATGGCTACACCTTC. This encodes CASIRPGSNYGYTF. The chain employs TRBV5-5 and TRBJ1-2; D unclear. Germline CDR1 reads SGHKS; CDR2 reads YYEKEE (reference sequence). Trimming took 6 bases from V and 0 from J, leaving 12 bases between them. The CDR3 contains 14 residues.

J is TRBJ2-3 and V is TRBV18; 9 nucleotides match TRBD2. The CDR3 sequence is 15 residues long. With 4 bases clipped from V and 5 bases from J, the junction kept 7 bases outside the gene matches. Germline CDR1 KGHSH, CDR2 LQKENI. CDR3 in DNA: TGTGCCAGCTCACGACTAGCGGCCACACTAGATACGCAGTATTTT. This gives the protein CASSRLAATLDTQYF.

The chain is built from TRBV5-3 and TRBJ1-5, with D tentatively TRBD1 (5 bases). TRBV5-3 is identified as an open reading frame with a role that is uncertain. The CDR3 length is 17 residues. The germline V and J ends were trimmed by 0 bases and 0 bases, with 13 bases remaining between them. The CDR3: CARSLGPDRLSNQPQHF. CDR3 in DNA: TGTGCCAGAAGCTTGGGCCCCGACAGACTTAGCAATCAGCCCCAGCATTTT.

The chain links TRBV18 to TRBJ1-2; D call uncertain. V gave up 1 base and J gave up 4 bases, with 13 bases separating them. The germline CDR1 and CDR2 sequences are KGHSH and LQKENI. CDR3 length equals 15 residues. The CDR3 loop reads CASSPLGQEIYGYTF. The CDR3 DNA reads TGTGCCAGCTCACCACTGGGCCAGGAGATCTATGGCTACACCTTC. Together with reference TRBV18 and TRBJ1-2, the CDR3 gives the full variable domain: NAGVMQNPRHLVRRRGQEARLRCSPMKGHSHVYWYRQLPEEGLKFMVYLQKENIIDESGMPKERFSAEFPKEGPSILRIQQVVRGDSAAYFCASSPLGQEIYGYTFGSGTRLTVV.

The genes are TRBV7-9 and TRBJ2-7, with a tentative D call TRBD1 (5 bases). The V and J ends lost 2 bases and 2 bases respectively, with 16 bases between them. The CDR3 totals 16 residues. Germline assignment: CDR1 SEHNR and CDR2 FQNEAQ (reference sequence). CDR3 nucleotides: TGTGCCAGCAGCTTATTTATCCCTCCAGGGCCCTACGAGCAGTACTTC. This encodes CASSLFIPPGPYEQYF.

In this sample, this clone turned up once. V usage is TRBV5-1 and J usage is TRBJ2-1; TRBD2 might be the D (6 bases). The V and J ends lost 4 bases and 5 bases respectively, with 10 bases between them. Germline values: CDR1 SGHRS, CDR2 YFSETQ. This CDR3 is 13 amino acids long. CDR3 sequence: CASSEGLNNEQFF. DNA for the CDR3: TGCGCCAGCAGCGAGGGACTTAACAATGAGCAGTTCTTC.

The V and J genes are TRBV6-1 and TRBJ2-5; TRBD2 matches 13 bases. The germline gives CDR1 MNHNS, CDR2 SASEGT. The length of the CDR3 is 17 residues. J gave up 5 bases and V 1 base, and 7 bases lay outside the gene matches. CDR3 amino acids: CASSEGKTSGRIETQYF. CDR3 bases: TGTGCCAGCAGTGAAGGGAAGACTAGCGGGAGGATTGAGACCCAGTACTTC.

The table lists this clone with a count of one. The rearrangement links TRBV7-9 to TRBJ1-2; 8 positions match TRBD1. Trimming at V came to 7 bases and at J to 7 bases, leaving 17 bases not matched to a gene. The CDR3 runs 16 residues. In germline, CDR1 is SEHNR, CDR2 FQNEAQ (reference sequence). The CDR3 here is CASIPGQGVKFGGYTF. CDR3 bases: TGTGCCAGCATTCCCGGACAGGGCGTTAAGTTTGGTGGCTACACCTTC.

This chain uses TRBV5-1 with TRBJ2-1; D is uncertain. V lost 0 bases and J lost 9, with 13 bases in between. Germline V lookup: CDR1 SGHRS, CDR2 YFSETQ. The CDR3 totals 14 residues. The CDR3 DNA sequence: TGCGCCAGCAGCTTGGAAGAGGCCTGGGGTGAGCAGTTCTTC. This gives the protein CASSLEEAWGEQFF.

The rearrangement uses TRBV5-4 and TRBJ2-2; 9 positions match TRBD2. The length of the CDR3 is 16 residues. V was pared by 1 base and J by 2 bases, with 3 bases of the junction left unmatched. The germline CDR1 and CDR2 sequences are SGHNT and YYREEE (reference sequence). The CDR3 nucleotides read TGTGCCAGCAGCTTGCAGACTAGCGGAAACACCGGGGAGCTGTTTTTT. Its translation: CASSLQTSGNTGELFF.

The chain uses TRBV7-8 and TRBJ1-1; D not certain. The germline V and J ends were trimmed by 0 bases and 3 bases, with 8 bases remaining between them. The CDR3 is 14 residues long. The germline gives CDR1 SGHVS, CDR2 FQNEAQ. The CDR3 here is CASSLANSYTEAFF. The CDR3 region has the DNA TGTGCCAGCAGCTTAGCGAATAGCTACACTGAAGCTTTCTTT.

DNA for the CDR3: TGTGCCAGCTCACCCCTACGGGAGGCGATCGGGGAGCTGTTTTTT. Its protein is CASSPLREAIGELFF. V gene TRBV18 combines with J gene TRBJ2-2; TRBD2 aligns across 7 bases. Trimming removed 3 bases from V and 7 bases from J; junction bases left unmatched: 8. The CDR3 length is 15 residues. From germline, CDR1 is KGHSH and CDR2 LQKENI. Filled out from reference TRBV18 and TRBJ2-2, the complete variable domain reads NAGVMQNPRHLVRRRGQEARLRCSPMKGHSHVYWYRQLPEEGLKFMVYLQKENIIDESGMPKERFSAEFPKEGPSILRIQQVVRGDSAAYFCASSPLREAIGELFFGEGSRLTVL.

This chain joins TRBV5-6 and TRBJ1-2; unclear D gene. This CDR3 contains 13 residues. The germline V gene has CDR1 SGHDT and CDR2 YYEEEE. Trimming took off 1 base at V and 7 bases at J, with 11 bases between the two ends. CDR3 coding DNA: TGTGCCAGCAGCTTGACCCCCGAGGGTGGCTACACCTTC. Protein: CASSLTPEGGYTF.

This clone was seen a single time. DNA of the CDR3: TGCGCCAGCAGCTTGGACCGCATCTCTTTTACAGGGGGAGGCACTGAAGCTTTCTTT. This codes for CASSLDRISFTGGGTEAFF. The chain employs TRBV5-1 and TRBJ1-1; 8 bases map to TRBD1. CDR1 SGHRS and CDR2 YFSETQ come from the germline V gene. The CDR3 runs 19 residues. J gave up 4 bases and V 0 bases, and 17 bases lay outside the gene matches.

This chain connects TRBV19 to TRBJ1-5, with TRBD1 as a possible D gene (5 bases). V shed 5 bases and J shed 2 bases, with 19 bases lying between them. The germline CDR1 and CDR2 sequences are LNHDA and SQIVND (reference sequence). The CDR3 loop spans 17 amino acids. CDR3 loop: CASSAGGGSPGNQPQHF. DNA of the CDR3: TGTGCCAGTAGTGCTGGGGGAGGGTCTCCCGGCAATCAGCCCCAGCATTTT.

The chain joins TRBV28 to TRBJ1-2, with a possible D match to TRBD1 (6 bases). Trimming removed 2 bases at V and 5 bases at J, with 18 bases between. CDR3 length: 16 amino acids. From germline, CDR1 is MDHEN and CDR2 SYDVKM. Here the CDR3 reads CASSLVGWDTNYGYTF. As DNA, the CDR3 is TGTGCCAGCAGTTTAGTAGGCTGGGACACAAATTATGGCTACACCTTC.